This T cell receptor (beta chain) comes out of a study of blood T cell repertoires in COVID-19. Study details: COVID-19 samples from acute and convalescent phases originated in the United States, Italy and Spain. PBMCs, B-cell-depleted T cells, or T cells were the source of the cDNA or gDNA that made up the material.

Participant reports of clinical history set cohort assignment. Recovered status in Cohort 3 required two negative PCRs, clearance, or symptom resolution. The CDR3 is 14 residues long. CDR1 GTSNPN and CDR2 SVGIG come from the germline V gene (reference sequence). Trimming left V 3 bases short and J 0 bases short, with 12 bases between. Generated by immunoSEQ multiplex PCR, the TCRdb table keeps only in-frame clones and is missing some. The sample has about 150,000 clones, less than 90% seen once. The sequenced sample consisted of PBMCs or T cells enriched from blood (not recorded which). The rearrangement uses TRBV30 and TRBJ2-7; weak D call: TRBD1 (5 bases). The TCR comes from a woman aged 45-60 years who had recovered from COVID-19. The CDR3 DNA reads TGTGCCTGGAGGGAACTGACAGCCTCCTACGAGCAGTACTTC. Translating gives CAWRELTASYEQYF.